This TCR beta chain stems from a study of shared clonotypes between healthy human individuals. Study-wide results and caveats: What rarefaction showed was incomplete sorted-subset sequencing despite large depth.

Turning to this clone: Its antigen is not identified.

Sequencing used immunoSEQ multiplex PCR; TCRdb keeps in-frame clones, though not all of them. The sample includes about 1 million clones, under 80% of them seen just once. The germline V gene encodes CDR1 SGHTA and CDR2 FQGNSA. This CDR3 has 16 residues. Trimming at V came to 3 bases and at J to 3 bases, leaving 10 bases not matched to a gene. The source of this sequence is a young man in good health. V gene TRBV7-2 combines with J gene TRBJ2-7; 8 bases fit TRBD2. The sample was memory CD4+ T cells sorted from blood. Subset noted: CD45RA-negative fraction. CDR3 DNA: TGTGCCAGCAGCTTGGATAGCGGGAAGCCAGACTACGAGCAGTACTTC. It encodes CASSLDSGKPDYEQYF.